The clone carrying this TCR beta chain was seen only once. The germline V gene has CDR1 WNHNN and CDR2 SYGVQD (reference sequence). The germline V and J ends were trimmed by 4 bases and 4 bases, with 9 bases remaining between them. This CDR3 contains 13 residues. This specimen comes from a study of blood T cell repertoires in COVID-19. Study background: Italy, Spain and the United States were the sources of the convalescent and acute COVID-19 samples.

This table comes from immunoSEQ multiplex PCR, and its TCRdb copy is limited to in-frame clones, with some not included. In the table there are about 73,000 clones, roughly four fifths of which are singletons. The receptor's source is a woman in her sixties or seventies with acute or convalescent COVID-19. The V call is TRBV10-1, the J call TRBJ2-3; D is perhaps TRBD2 (6 bases). Sequences were obtained from peripheral blood. The CDR3 is CASSAGGSDTQYF. The CDR3, as DNA: TGCGCCAGCAGTGCCGGGGGTTCAGATACGCAGTATTTT.